Sequencing of this TCR beta chain was carried out in a study of T cell repertoires in cytomegalovirus infection. This clonotype came up a few times. Germline V gene data show CDR1 as MNHNY and CDR2 as SVGAGI (reference sequence). This CDR3 spans 22 amino acids. With V trimmed by 7 bases and J by 0 bases, 20 bases remained unmatched. MiXCR, run by TCRdb on the reads, gives a single entry per CDR3 protein. Of roughly 600,000 distinct CDR3 sequences listed, less than 25% were seen once; the top ten hold roughly 8%. V and J are TRBV6-6 and TRBJ2-2; 13 bases line up with TRBD2. This TCR came from a human donor in good health (CMV status not recorded). Some clones in this sample may be carry-over from other donors' samples. Material: CD8+ T cells from PBMCs. This CDR3 is CASNLLLTPGLAGLPNTGELFF. CDR3 DNA sequence: TGTGCCAGCAATTTACTTCTCACACCGGGACTAGCGGGACTCCCGAACACCGGGGAGCTGTTTTTT.